This T cell receptor beta chain appears in the sequencing data of a study of control samples from healthy donors and cancer patients. The repertoire was sequenced with immunoSEQ multiplex PCR; TCRdb's copy has only in-frame clones and lacks some. The sample lists 100,000 or so clones, approximately 89% occurring once. The sequenced sample consisted of blood. The origin of this receptor is a woman in her 30s in good health.

CDR3 sequence reads: CASSQAGTVDFF. As DNA, the CDR3 is TGTGCCAGCAGCCAAGCCGGGACAGTCGATTTCTTT. The V gene is TRBV14, the J gene TRBJ1-1, with 7 positions matching TRBD1. V shed 1 base, J shed 13 bases, and the junction held 6 bases outside the gene matches. The CDR3 extends over 12 amino acids. The germline V gene encodes CDR1 SGHDN and CDR2 FVKESK.